This is a list of T cell receptor beta chains from one sample in a study of T cells after yellow fever vaccination. TCRdb ran MiXCR on the 5' RACE reads and lists one entry per CDR3 protein. The table shows a few hundred thousand distinct CDR3 sequences, with 7.5% to 9% occurring only once. Sequenced here: CD4+ T cells sorted from PBMCs, sampled 5 days after the yellow fever booster vaccination. The source is a man aged 18 to 35 who received the YFV17D yellow fever vaccine. The CDR3 runs from the conserved cysteine through the conserved F or W. The D gene is left open where the match is weak. Clone sizes are given selectively: once, few, many, or a class where the clone is expanded.

d_call j_call v_call clone_size cdr3_aa cdr3_nt
- TRBJ2-5 TRBV6-5 - CASSSPAKETQYF TGTGCCAGCAGTTCCCCTGCGAAGGAGACCCAGTACTTC
TRBD2 TRBJ2-1 TRBV27 - CASSSGLAVRNEQFF TGTGCCAGCAGCTCGGGACTAGCGGTAAGGAATGAGCAGTTCTTC
- TRBJ1-5 TRBV5-1 many CASSPDQGRQPQHF TGCGCCAGCAGCCCCGATCAGGGAAGGCAGCCCCAGCATTTT
TRBD1 TRBJ1-2 TRBV20-1 few CSASARGRSYGYTF TGCAGTGCTAGCGCCAGGGGGCGGTCGTATGGCTACACCTTC
TRBD1 TRBJ1-2 TRBV5-1 - CASSLGTGVGYGYTF TGCGCCAGCAGCTTGGGGACAGGGGTGGGCTATGGCTACACCTTC
- TRBJ1-5 TRBV20-1 many CSASTGSNQPQHF TGCAGTGCCTCAACAGGAAGCAATCAGCCCCAGCATTTT
TRBD1 TRBJ2-3 TRBV5-1 few CASSWTGSGSDTQYF TGCGCCAGCAGCTGGACAGGGAGTGGGTCAGATACGCAGTATTTT
- TRBJ1-2 TRBV4-3 - CASSQEWAGGFYGYTF TGCGCCAGCAGCCAAGAATGGGCTGGGGGATTCTATGGCTACACCTTC
TRBD1 TRBJ1-2 TRBV4-3 many CASSQDSGQGARIYGYTF TGCGCCAGCAGCCAAGATTCGGGACAGGGGGCGCGGATCTATGGCTACACCTTC
- TRBJ2-7 TRBV10-3 few CAISESGSYEQYF TGTGCCATCAGTGAGTCCGGATCCTACGAGCAGTACTTC
TRBD1 TRBJ1-3 TRBV4-3 many CASSQALPGQTSGNTIYF TGCGCCAGCAGCCAAGCCCTCCCGGGACAGACCTCTGGAAACACCATATATTTT
- TRBJ2-7 TRBV2 many CASSDDGAGSYEQYF TGTGCCAGCAGTGACGACGGGGCAGGATCCTACGAGCAGTACTTC
- TRBJ1-2 TRBV5-4 - CASSLVGRSGYTF TGTGCCAGCAGCTTGGTGGGGAGATCTGGCTACACCTTC
TRBD1 TRBJ2-4 TRBV4-1 few CASSLDRAGKNIQYF TGCGCCAGCAGCCTGGACAGGGCTGGGAAAAACATTCAGTACTTC
- TRBJ2-1 TRBV4-1 - CASSSGEGPSYNEQFF TGCGCCAGCAGCTCCGGTGAGGGGCCTTCCTACAATGAGCAGTTCTTC
- TRBJ2-3 TRBV1 many CTSSVGTSGGQTDTQYF TGCACCAGCAGCGTAGGGACTAGCGGGGGGCAGACAGATACGCAGTATTTT